This entry lists 2 T cell receptor beta chains sequenced from one sample in a study of beta chain features in type 1 diabetes. All of the isolated RNA was reverse transcribed, so expressed TCRB transcripts were sequenced. Method: immunoSEQ multiplex PCR; TCRdb's copy keeps in-frame clones and lacks some. The sample consists of a few hundred thousand clones, approximately 16% of them appearing once. The material sequenced was naive CD4+ T cells from blood. The source of these receptors is a woman aged 18-35 years in good health.

V is TRBV7-9 and J is TRBJ2-7; TRBD2 agrees at 11 bases. J gave up 5 bases and V 3 bases, and 6 bases lay outside the gene matches. CDR3 size: 15 residues. Germline V gene sequence: CDR1 SEHNR, CDR2 FQNEAQ (reference sequence). The CDR3 loop reads CASSFLAGGPNEQYF. CDR3 nucleotides: TGTGCCAGCAGCTTTTTAGCGGGAGGGCCCAACGAGCAGTACTTC.

This clone was picked up a small number of times. The chain employs TRBV18 and TRBJ2-3, with D possibly being TRBD1 (5 bases). The length of the CDR3 is 15 residues. The V end lost 0 bases, the J end lost 2 bases, and 9 bases lay between the germline ends. Germline V CDR1 and CDR2: KGHSH, LQKENI. The CDR3 spells CASSPPSGLTDTQYF. The CDR3 bases are TGTGCCAGCTCACCACCATCAGGGCTCACAGATACGCAGTATTTT.